This TCR beta chain was profiled in a study of human T cells and chemical hapten exposure. TCRdb reprocessed the RACE reads via MiXCR and lists one record per CDR3 protein. The sample comprises some 49,000 distinct CDR3 sequences, approximately 9.7% of which are singletons, and 9.5% to 10% rests with the top ten. Per the germline V gene, CDR1 is MGHDK and CDR2 is SYGVNS. The CDR3 length is 14 residues. V was cut by 3 bases and J by 4 bases, with 10 bases left in between. Time point reported: pre-sensitization, week 0. Indicated treatment: therapeutic diphenylcyclopropenone sensitization with weekly scalp DPC. Unfractionated whole blood yielded the extracted total RNA.

V gene TRBV25-1 combines with J gene TRBJ1-5, with a tentative D call TRBD1 (5 bases). The TCR sequence derives from a woman under 40 with alopecia areata. Some clones in this sample may be carry-over from other donors' samples. Sequenced here: whole blood, sampled in connection with sensitization to the hapten diphenylcyclopropenone (DPC). In nucleotides, the CDR3 is TGTGCCAGCAGTGACGGCAGGGATAATCAGCCCCAGCATTTT. Translation gives CASSDGRDNQPQHF.